The 24 T cell receptor beta chains listed next were all sequenced from one sample in a study of T cell responses to AZD1222 COVID-19 vaccine. Data came from immunoSEQ multiplex PCR; TCRdb stores just in-frame clones and leaves some out. The sample lists about 130,000 clones, 90% seen once, with about 7.1% in the top ten. This material consisted of peripheral blood, taken on day 0 of AZD1222 vaccination. Receptor source: an adult in good health.

About this clone itself: The junction differs from germline at one of its ends, possibly a read error. V is TRBV30 and J is TRBJ1-1, with D possibly TRBD1 on 6 matching bases. Germline values: CDR1 GTSNPN, CDR2 SVGIG (reference sequence). There are 12 residues in the CDR3. CDR3 amino acids: CAWSARDTEAFF. The CDR3 bases are TGTGCCTGGAGTGCCCGGGACACCGAAGCTTTCTTT.

The chain couples TRBV4-1 to TRBJ1-5; weak D call: TRBD1 (6 bases). V gave up 1 base and J gave up 1 base, with 17 bases separating them. The CDR3 extends over 18 amino acids. The germline V gene encodes CDR1 MGHRA and CDR2 YSYEKL. CDR3 residues: CASSQAGGEVSSNQPQHF. The CDR3 coding sequence is TGCGCCAGCAGCCAAGCCGGGGGCGAGGTTTCGAGCAATCAGCCCCAGCATTTT.

This chain connects TRBV11-2 to TRBJ2-7; D gene uncertain. Germline V gene data show CDR1 as SGHAT and CDR2 as FQNNGV. The CDR3 extends over 13 amino acids. Trimming left V 1 base short and J 3 bases short, with 7 bases between. CDR3 bases: TGTGCCAGCAGCTTAGTTGAGGACTACGAGCAGTACTTC. Translated: CASSLVEDYEQYF.

This clone is a singleton in its sample. The genes are TRBV3-1 (or the pseudogene TRBV3-2) and TRBJ1-2; TRBD1 matches at 11 bases. J gave up 8 bases and V 2 bases, and 13 bases lay outside the gene matches. Germline lookup yields CDR1 LGHDT and CDR2 YNNKEL (reference sequence). The CDR3 consists of 17 residues. CDR3 sequence reads: CASSQRGQGAARRGYTF. In nucleotides, the CDR3 is TGTGCCAGCAGCCAAAGAGGACAGGGGGCCGCGAGAAGGGGCTACACCTTC.

The chain couples TRBV15 to TRBJ2-3, with 9 bases that match TRBD2. Looked up from germline, CDR1 is LNHNV and CDR2 is YYDKDF (reference sequence). The CDR3 loop spans 16 amino acids. J was trimmed by 1 base and V by 1 base; bases with no gene match: 3. This chain's CDR3 is CATSRGASGGTDTQYF. The CDR3 DNA follows: TGTGCCACCAGCAGAGGGGCTAGCGGGGGCACAGATACGCAGTATTTT.

V usage is TRBV5-1 and J usage is TRBJ2-3, with 9 positions matching TRBD2. The CDR3 covers 17 residues. Germline V gene lookup returns CDR1 SGHRS and CDR2 YFSETQ. Trimming removed 0 bases from V and 1 base from J; junction bases left unmatched: 6. The CDR3 nucleotides read TGCGCCAGCAGCTTGGGCCCTAGCGGGGCCGGCACAGATACGCAGTATTTT. It is translated as CASSLGPSGAGTDTQYF.

V gene TRBV7-6 combines with J gene TRBJ2-1; D uncertain. With 5 bases removed from V and 9 bases from J, the gap between germline ends came to 14 bases. The CDR3 covers 13 residues. Looked up from germline, CDR1 is SGHVS and CDR2 is FNYEAQ. The CDR3 sequence: CASSRGPQSEQFF. In DNA, the CDR3 is TGTGCCAGCAGCCGTGGACCGCAGAGTGAGCAGTTCTTC.

V gene TRBV7-9 combines with J gene TRBJ2-7, with 7 bases matching TRBD1. J was trimmed by 3 bases and V by 5 bases; bases with no gene match: 10. CDR1 is SEHNR and CDR2 is FQNEAQ in the germline V gene (reference sequence). This CDR3 has 15 residues. The CDR3 coding sequence is TGTGCCAGCAGCGGGAAGGGACAGAATTACTACGAGCAGTACTTC. It specifies CASSGKGQNYYEQYF.

The CDR3, as DNA: TGTGCCTGGAGTAGGGGCGGGGGATGGGCCTACACCTTC. This codes for CAWSRGGGWAYTF. V is TRBV30 and J is TRBJ1-2, with D tentatively TRBD1 (5 bases). This CDR3 comprises 13 residues. The germline gives CDR1 GTSNPN, CDR2 SVGIG (reference sequence). V lost 2 bases to trimming and J lost 10 bases, with 17 bases between them.

The chain combines TRBV19 with TRBJ1-5, with a weak D call TRBD1 (6 bases). Trimming removed 3 bases at V and 3 bases at J, with 15 bases between. The CDR3 sequence is 16 residues long. Germline V CDR1 and CDR2: LNHDA, SQIVND (reference sequence). The CDR3 bases are TGTGCCAGTAGTATCGGGGAAAGGGGGTTCAATCAGCCCCAGCATTTT. Its protein product is CASSIGERGFNQPQHF.

The chain recombines TRBV7-2 with TRBJ1-2; D gene unclear. This CDR3 has 15 amino acids. Germline V gene lookup returns CDR1 SGHTA and CDR2 FQGNSA. The ends were cut back, 1 base at V and 0 bases at J, with 9 bases in the middle. This chain's CDR3 is CASSLVGGPNYGYTF. In nucleotides, the CDR3 is TGTGCCAGCAGCTTAGTTGGAGGCCCTAACTATGGCTACACCTTC.

The chain links TRBV24-1 to TRBJ1-6, with TRBD1 as a possible D gene (5 bases). CDR1 KGHDR and CDR2 SFDVKD come from the germline V gene. The CDR3 sequence is 17 residues long. Trimming left V 0 bases short and J 5 bases short, with 13 bases between. CDR3 nucleotide sequence: TGTGCCACCAGTGATTTGCACGCCAGGGTAAATAATTCACCCCTCCACTTT. Translated, it gives CATSDLHARVNNSPLHF.

The rearrangement joins TRBV5-1 to TRBJ1-6; a possible D gene is TRBD1 (6 bases). Germline V gene lookup returns CDR1 SGHRS and CDR2 YFSETQ. Trimming removed 0 bases at V and 5 bases at J, with 12 bases between. The CDR3 length is 16 residues. CDR3 bases: TGCGCCAGCAGCTTGGGCCAGGGGTTGGATAATTCACCCCTCCACTTT. Translation: CASSLGQGLDNSPLHF.

The J gene is TRBJ1-1, the V gene TRBV7-3, with a possible D match to TRBD1 (6 bases). Germline V gives CDR1 SGHTA, CDR2 FQGTGA. CDR3 size: 13 residues. V was cut by 6 bases and J by 3 bases, with 11 bases left in between. CDR3 sequence (DNA): TGTGCCAGCAGTTTGGACAGAGACACTGAAGCTTTCTTT. This gives the protein CASSLDRDTEAFF.

J is TRBJ2-2 and V is TRBV19, with D perhaps being TRBD1 or TRBD2 (5 bases each). Trimming shortened V by 6 bases and J by 3 bases, and 14 bases separated the two germline ends. This CDR3 contains 15 residues. Germline V gene lookup returns CDR1 LNHDA and CDR2 SQIVND (reference sequence). CDR3 region: CASRTGQGYTGELFF. CDR3 bases: TGTGCCAGTAGGACGGGGCAGGGCTACACCGGGGAGCTGTTTTTT.

The DNA of the CDR3 is TGTGCCAGTAGTAAGACTAGCGGGGGGCCGGGAGATACGCAGTATTTT. Translation: CASSKTSGGPGDTQYF. The V call is TRBV19, the J call TRBJ2-3; 13 nucleotides align to TRBD2. The germline V gene encodes CDR1 LNHDA and CDR2 SQIVND (reference sequence). There are 16 residues in the CDR3. With V trimmed by 4 bases and J by 5 bases, 6 bases remained unmatched.

The chain combines TRBV7-2 with TRBJ1-1, with 7 bases identical to TRBD1. The CDR3 contains 15 residues. CDR1 is SGHTA and CDR2 is FQGNSA in the germline V gene. Losses at the gene ends were 2 bases for V and 5 bases for J; bases not matched to a gene: 8. The CDR3 nucleotides read TGTGCCAGCAGCTTAAGAAAAACAGGGGTGACTGAAGCTTTCTTT. It translates to CASSLRKTGVTEAFF.

The V gene is TRBV27, the J gene TRBJ2-1; tentative D call: TRBD2 (7 bases). Trimming cost V 6 bases and J 0 bases, with 18 bases left between them. The CDR3 is 17 amino acids. Per the germline V gene, CDR1 is MNHEY and CDR2 is SMNVEV (reference sequence). The CDR3 bases are TGTGCCAGCAGCCTGGAGGGGGGGAGCTTCTCCTACAATGAGCAGTTCTTC. It specifies CASSLEGGSFSYNEQFF.

This rearrangement joins TRBV7-2 to TRBJ2-2; the match to TRBD1 covers 8 bases. Looked up from germline, CDR1 is SGHTA and CDR2 is FQGNSA. This CDR3 is 14 amino acids long. V lost 7 bases, J lost 7 bases, and 8 bases stayed unmatched. This CDR3 reads CASTLGQGDGELFF. DNA for the CDR3: TGTGCCAGCACCCTAGGACAGGGCGACGGGGAGCTGTTTTTT.

The V call is TRBV3-1 (or the pseudogene TRBV3-2), the J call TRBJ1-1; no clear D. Deletions cut 7 bases from V and 1 base from J, with 16 bases between. CDR3 length equals 15 residues. Germline V CDR1 and CDR2: LGHDT, YNNKEL (reference sequence). CDR3 region: CASTLSRHPNTEAFF. CDR3 coding DNA: TGTGCCAGCACCCTAAGTCGGCACCCGAACACTGAAGCTTTCTTT.

The chain couples TRBV24-1 to TRBJ2-7; the D gene is possibly TRBD1 (5 bases). Trimming took off 4 bases at V and 3 bases at J, with 15 bases between the two ends. This CDR3 spans 15 amino acids. CDR1 is KGHDR, CDR2 SFDVKD, per germline. CDR3 DNA: TGTGCCACCAGTGACTCAACAGGACGGGTCTACGAGCAGTACTTC. This translates into CATSDSTGRVYEQYF.

V and J are TRBV28 and TRBJ1-4, with D possibly TRBD1 on 5 matching bases. Trimming removed 4 bases at V and 0 bases at J, with 6 bases between. This CDR3 is built from 14 residues. CDR1 is MDHEN, CDR2 SYDVKM, per germline. CDR3 coding DNA: TGTGCCAGCAGTTGGGGGTCAACTAATGAAAAACTGTTTTTT. Its protein product is CASSWGSTNEKLFF.

The chain links TRBV7-9 to TRBJ1-2; unclear D gene. Germline V CDR1 and CDR2: SEHNR, FQNEAQ (reference sequence). The CDR3 sequence is 14 residues long. Trimming shortened V by 6 bases and J by 8 bases, and 19 bases separated the two germline ends. CDR3 nucleotides: TGTGCCAGCAGACCACCTAGATCCACTAGAGGCTACACCTTC. Translated, it gives CASRPPRSTRGYTF.

The gene calls are TRBV6-2 or TRBV6-3 and TRBJ2-1, with D possibly being TRBD2 (5 bases). The length of the CDR3 is 17 residues. Germline CDR1 is MNHEY and CDR2 is SVGEGT. Trimming took 8 bases from V and 8 from J, leaving 28 bases between them. The CDR3 here is CASGSLGPGGLRDEQFF. CDR3 sequence (DNA): TGTGCCAGCGGTTCCCTGGGTCCTGGCGGGCTTAGGGATGAGCAGTTCTTC.